This T cell receptor beta chain stems from a study of blood T cell repertoires in COVID-19. Looking at the study overall: There were acute and convalescent COVID-19 samples, and they came from the United States, Italy and Spain.

Assay used: immunoSEQ multiplex PCR; TCRdb lists only in-frame clones, some missing. The sample lists approximately 98,000 clones, around 85% seen once, with about 11% in the top ten. This CDR3 comprises 12 residues. V dropped 3 bases and J dropped 9 bases, with 6 bases sitting between them. CDR1 and CDR2 from the germline V gene are SEHNR and FQNEAQ (reference sequence). The rearrangement links TRBV7-9 to TRBJ1-6, with D unclear. The origin of this receptor is an elderly woman with acute or convalescent COVID-19. The sequenced material came from peripheral blood. The CDR3 loop reads CASSFSGSPLHF. The CDR3 DNA is TGTGCCAGCAGCTTCTCGGGTTCACCCCTCCACTTT. The full variable domain, its missing parts supplied by reference TRBV7-9 and TRBJ1-6, is DTGVSQNPRHKITKRGQNVTFRCDPISEHNRLYWYRQTLGQGPEFLTYFQNEAQLEKSRLLSDRFSAERPKGSFSTLEIQRTEQGDSAMYLCASSFSGSPLHFGNGTRLTVT.